This entry lists 32 T cell receptor beta chains sequenced from one sample in a study of CD8+ T cells in alopecia areata. The treatment here: oral pan-JAK inhibitor, 5-10 mg twice daily. RNA, once extracted, was reverse transcribed into cDNA for use as the sequencing template. Sequenced by immunoSEQ multiplex PCR; TCRdb stores in-frame clones only, minus some. The table shows 95,000 to 150,000 clones, with about 50% occurring only once. The sequences come from CD4+ T cells sorted from blood, collected at week 4, from a patient treated with tofacitinib. The origin of the receptors is a human donor with alopecia areata.

This chain links TRBV5-1 with TRBJ1-1; no clear D. The length of the CDR3 is 13 residues. V was clipped by 0 bases and J by 8 bases, with 11 bases between them. The germline CDR1 and CDR2 sequences are SGHRS and YFSETQ. CDR3 in DNA: TGCGCCAGCAGCTTGGGCCGATGGATCGAAGCTTTCTTT. Encoded protein: CASSLGRWIEAFF.

The CDR3 nucleotides read TGCAGCGTTGGGGTTCAAAACATTCAGTACTTC. It translates to CSVGVQNIQYF. The rearrangement links TRBV29-1 to TRBJ2-4; D gene uncertain. The CDR3 covers 11 residues. Trimming cost V 4 bases and J 5 bases, with 6 bases left between them. Per germline, CDR1 SQVTM and CDR2 ANQGSEA.

The rearrangement uses TRBV29-1 and TRBJ2-7; TRBD1 matches at 8 bases. The germline CDR1 and CDR2 sequences are SQVTM and ANQGSEA. There are 12 residues in the CDR3. V was pared by 6 bases and J by 3 bases, with 4 bases of the junction left unmatched. The CDR3 bases are TGCAGCGTCCGGGACAGGCGCTACGAGCAGTACTTC. Protein: CSVRDRRYEQYF.

The table lists this clone with a few counts. The gene calls are TRBV29-1 and TRBJ2-1, with 13 bases that match TRBD2. The CDR3 covers 16 residues. V shed 2 bases and J 10 bases; nucleotides not matched to a gene: 11. Germline V gene lookup returns CDR1 SQVTM and CDR2 ANQGSEA. CDR3 protein: CSVEKILAGGGQEQFF. The CDR3 region has the DNA TGCAGCGTTGAAAAAATACTAGCGGGAGGGGGACAGGAGCAGTTCTTC.

V and J are TRBV6-5 and TRBJ1-1; D is unresolved. CDR3 size: 10 residues. CDR1 and CDR2 (germline): MNHEY, SVGAGI. Trimming cost V 8 bases and J 4 bases, with 5 bases left between them. In nucleotides, the CDR3 is TGTGCCAGCTGGGGCACTGAAGCTTTCTTT. Protein sequence: CASWGTEAFF.

The count of this clone is one. This sequence joins TRBV30 and TRBJ1-2, with D hard to call. Trimming pared 0 bases from V and 4 bases from J, leaving 9 bases between. Germline CDR1 GTSNPN, CDR2 SVGIG (reference sequence). This CDR3 has 13 amino acids. CDR3 DNA sequence: TGTGCCTGGAGTGTACGAGGGTCCTATGGCTACACCTTC. The encoded protein is CAWSVRGSYGYTF.

This clone was detected a few times. The chain joins TRBV9 to TRBJ1-6; tentatively, D is TRBD1 (6 bases). CDR1 and CDR2 (germline): SGDLS, YYNGEE. The V gene lost 4 bases and the J gene lost 6 bases, with 17 bases spanning the gap. The CDR3 has 16 residues. The CDR3 DNA reads as TGTGCCAGCAGCTCTCCGGGGAAGGGGGTTAATTCACCCCTCCACTTT. Its protein product is CASSSPGKGVNSPLHF. Variable domain in full (rest from reference TRBV9 and TRBJ1-6): DSGVTQTPKHLITATGQRVTLRCSPRSGDLSVYWYQQSLDQGLQFLIQYYNGEERAKGNILERFSAQQFPDLHSELNLSSLELGDSALYFCASSSPGKGVNSPLHFGNGTRLTVT.

The chain uses TRBV30 and TRBJ2-1, with 8 nucleotides matching TRBD2. There are 18 residues in the CDR3. Trimming removed 2 bases from V and 3 bases from J; junction bases left unmatched: 15. Germline assignment: CDR1 GTSNPN and CDR2 SVGIG (reference sequence). The DNA of the CDR3 is TGTGCCTGGAGTCCCCTACTGCTTAGCGGGGCAGGCTACAATGAGCAGTTCTTC. Amino acids: CAWSPLLLSGAGYNEQFF.

This CDR3 reads CASRPMTGGFEKLFF. The CDR3 DNA follows: TGTGCCAGCAGGCCAATGACAGGGGGGTTTGAAAAACTGTTTTTT. The chain couples TRBV27 to TRBJ1-4; 9 bases line up with TRBD1. Germline V gene lookup returns CDR1 MNHEY and CDR2 SMNVEV (reference sequence). CDR3 size: 15 residues. V was clipped by 6 bases and J by 7 bases; unmatched bases: 9.

This chain uses TRBV19 with TRBJ1-5, with TRBD1 as a possible D gene (5 bases). Germline V lookup: CDR1 LNHDA, CDR2 SQIVND (reference sequence). Trimming took off 6 bases at V and 6 bases at J, with 18 bases between the two ends. The CDR3 length is 15 residues. CDR3 in amino acids: CASSPWGGKSQPQHF. The CDR3 DNA reads TGTGCCAGTAGCCCCTGGGGGGGAAAAAGTCAGCCCCAGCATTTT.

J is TRBJ2-1 and V is TRBV30; tentatively, D is TRBD2 (6 bases). V gave up 0 bases and J gave up 6 bases, with 15 bases separating them. Per the germline V gene, CDR1 is GTSNPN and CDR2 is SVGIG (reference sequence). This CDR3 contains 15 residues. The CDR3 region is CAWSVRGNSGNEQFF. The CDR3 bases are TGTGCCTGGAGTGTACGGGGGAATAGTGGCAATGAGCAGTTCTTC.

The V and J genes are TRBV21-1 and TRBJ2-4. TRBV21-1 is a documented pseudogene. The CDR3 covers 16 residues. In DNA form, the CDR3 reads TGTGCCAGCAGCAAATGGGCCAAGAGGGCCAAAAACATTCAGTACTTC. This sequence encodes CASSKWAKRAKNIQYF.

This rearrangement joins TRBV5-1 to TRBJ1-1; TRBD1 agrees at 8 bases. This CDR3 is built from 17 residues. Germline V gene lookup returns CDR1 SGHRS and CDR2 YFSETQ. V was pared by 2 bases and J by 4 bases, with 13 bases of the junction left unmatched. CDR3 sequence reads: CASSFVTGDRFGTEAFF. In DNA form, the CDR3 reads TGCGCCAGCAGCTTCGTAACGGGGGACAGGTTTGGCACTGAAGCTTTCTTT. Variable domain in full (rest from reference TRBV5-1 and TRBJ1-1): KAGVTQTPRYLIKTRGQQVTLSCSPISGHRSVSWYQQTPGQGLQFLFEYFSETQRNKGNFPGRFSGRQFSNSRSEMNVSTLELGDSALYLCASSFVTGDRFGTEAFFGQGTRLTVV.

The V call is TRBV30, the J call TRBJ2-5; D is ambiguous. The germline V gene encodes CDR1 GTSNPN and CDR2 SVGIG (reference sequence). Trimming stripped 3 bases from V and 0 bases from J, with 5 bases between. This CDR3 spans 12 amino acids. In DNA, the CDR3 is TGTGCCTGGAGGTTAAACCAAGAGACCCAGTACTTC. Amino acid sequence: CAWRLNQETQYF.

The chain recombines TRBV29-1 with TRBJ2-3; no firm D call. This CDR3 region has 11 residues. Germline V gene sequence: CDR1 SQVTM, CDR2 ANQGSEA. The V and J ends lost 7 bases and 3 bases respectively, with 8 bases between them. Written as DNA, the CDR3 is TGCAGCGGTGGGTGGACAGATACGCAGTATTTT. Amino acid sequence: CSGGWTDTQYF.

The genes are TRBV30 and TRBJ1-2; TRBD1 might be the D (5 bases). The V gene's germline CDR1 is GTSNPN and CDR2 SVGIG (reference sequence). This CDR3 comprises 13 residues. The V end was cut by 0 bases, the J end by 4 bases, with 9 bases between. The CDR3 here is CAWSVDTGYGYTF. CDR3 nucleotide sequence: TGTGCCTGGAGTGTAGACACAGGCTATGGCTACACCTTC. Variable domain in full (rest from reference TRBV30 and TRBJ1-2): SQTIHQWPATLVQPVGSPLSLECTVEGTSNPNLYWYRQAAGRGLQLLFYSVGIGQISSEVPQNLSASRPQDRQFILSSKKLLLSDSGFYLCAWSVDTGYGYTFGSGTRLTVV.

This clone has only a few counts. This sequence joins TRBV7-9 and TRBJ2-5; D is possibly TRBD2 (5 bases). Trimming cost V 6 bases and J 2 bases, with 13 bases left between them. The germline gives CDR1 SEHNR, CDR2 FQNEAQ (reference sequence). The CDR3 is 14 residues long. The CDR3 bases are TGTGCCAGCAGGACGGGATCTACTCAAGAGACCCAGTACTTC. Protein product: CASRTGSTQETQYF.

The V gene is TRBV5-4, the J gene TRBJ1-3; D possibly corresponds to TRBD1 (5 bases). V lost 3 bases to trimming and J lost 1 base, with 17 bases between them. The germline V gene encodes CDR1 SGHNT and CDR2 YYREEE (reference sequence). The CDR3 loop spans 17 amino acids. CDR3 amino acids: CASSSLGWGNSGNTIYF. The CDR3 DNA sequence: TGTGCCAGCAGCTCCCTGGGTTGGGGGAATTCTGGAAACACCATATATTTT.

The CDR3 sequence is CASSLTGLAYEQYF. CDR3 bases: TGTGCCAGCAGCTTAACCGGGCTAGCCTACGAGCAGTACTTC. This chain links TRBV11-2 with TRBJ2-7; D unclear. The V and J ends lost 2 bases and 2 bases respectively, with 10 bases between them. The CDR3 covers 14 residues. The germline V gene encodes CDR1 SGHAT and CDR2 FQNNGV.

The chain employs TRBV7-9 and TRBJ2-3; 7 bases are shared with TRBD2. CDR1 is SEHNR and CDR2 is FQNEAQ in the germline V gene (reference sequence). V shed 5 bases and J 5 bases; nucleotides not matched to a gene: 13. CDR3 size: 16 residues. CDR3 in DNA: TGTGCCAGCAGCCCCCCTGAGGCGGGAGAGAAAGATACGCAGTATTTT. Protein product: CASSPPEAGEKDTQYF.

This chain links TRBV6-5 with TRBJ2-7; tentatively, D is TRBD2 (5 bases). The CDR3 loop spans 13 amino acids. V was cut by 5 bases and J by 3 bases, with 11 bases left in between. In germline, CDR1 is MNHEY, CDR2 SVGAGI. CDR3: CASSRSDYYEQYF. In DNA, the CDR3 is TGTGCCAGCAGTCGCTCTGACTACTACGAGCAGTACTTC.

Here the CDR3 reads CASTRGATGTDTQYF. In DNA, the CDR3 is TGTGCCAGCACCAGAGGGGCGACGGGCACAGATACGCAGTATTTT. The gene calls are TRBV7-9 and TRBJ2-3; possibly TRBD1 or TRBD2 for D (5 bases each). The CDR3 spans 15 residues. The V gene's germline CDR1 is SEHNR and CDR2 FQNEAQ (reference sequence). Trimming removed 7 bases at V and 1 base at J, with 15 bases between.

This chain uses TRBV18 with TRBJ1-5, with a tentative D call TRBD1 (5 bases). This CDR3 is built from 15 residues. Trimming stripped 3 bases from V and 5 bases from J, with 14 bases between. CDR1 is KGHSH, CDR2 LQKENI, per germline. The CDR3 sequence: CASSPGTMADQPQHF. The CDR3 DNA reads TGTGCCAGCTCACCTGGGACCATGGCCGATCAGCCCCAGCATTTT.

This clone was found a few times. This chain joins TRBV5-1 and TRBJ1-1; D unclear. Trimming took off 4 bases at V and 1 base at J, with 8 bases between the two ends. There are 13 residues in the CDR3. Germline CDR1 is SGHRS and CDR2 is YFSETQ. The CDR3 here is CASSPDGNTEAFF. CDR3 coding DNA: TGCGCCAGCAGCCCGGACGGGAACACTGAAGCTTTCTTT.

The chain carries TRBV2 and TRBJ1-2; no clear D. This CDR3 spans 13 amino acids. V lost 3 bases to trimming and J lost 3 bases, with 8 bases between them. Germline CDR1 reads SNHLY; CDR2 reads FYNNEI. In DNA form, the CDR3 reads TGTGCCAGCAGTGATCAGGTACACTATGGCTACACCTTC. This translates into CASSDQVHYGYTF.

This chain uses TRBV7-2 with TRBJ2-1; no clear D gene. Per germline, CDR1 SGHTA and CDR2 FQGNSA. V lost 3 bases to trimming and J lost 9 bases, with 15 bases between them. The CDR3 extends over 14 amino acids. In nucleotides, the CDR3 is TGTGCCAGCAGCTTCTTCCGTGGGCACACTGAGCAGTTCTTC. Its translation is CASSFFRGHTEQFF.

J is TRBJ1-1 and V is TRBV30; no firm D call. Trimming pared 4 bases from V and 0 bases from J, leaving 9 bases between. This CDR3 is built from 13 residues. Per the germline V gene, CDR1 is GTSNPN and CDR2 is SVGIG (reference sequence). CDR3 protein: CAWTLFLNTEAFF. CDR3 coding DNA: TGTGCCTGGACACTGTTCTTGAACACTGAAGCTTTCTTT.

V is TRBV5-4 and J is TRBJ1-2; 8 nucleotides align to TRBD1. J gave up 5 bases and V 4 bases, and 13 bases lay outside the gene matches. Germline loops: CDR1 SGHNT, CDR2 YYREEE (reference sequence). The CDR3 runs to 16 residues. CDR3 sequence (DNA): TGTGCCAGCAGCGCCCAATCACCGGGACAGGTGTATGGCTACACCTTC. Amino acids: CASSAQSPGQVYGYTF.

In DNA form, the CDR3 reads TGTGCCAGCAGTGACGGTCGAAGGGGGAACACCGGGGAGCTGTTTTTT. Protein: CASSDGRRGNTGELFF. The chain employs TRBV25-1 and TRBJ2-2, with D possibly being TRBD1 (5 bases). Germline V gene sequence: CDR1 MGHDK, CDR2 SYGVNS. The V and J ends lost 3 bases and 1 base respectively, with 12 bases between them. This CDR3 has 16 amino acids.

This clone has a handful of counts. The chain recombines TRBV4-1 with TRBJ1-1; maybe TRBD1 (5 bases). CDR3 length: 14 residues. V gave up 1 base and J gave up 2 bases, with 8 bases separating them. CDR1 MGHRA and CDR2 YSYEKL come from the germline V gene. CDR3 nucleotides: TGCGCCAGCAGCCAAGTGACAGCCAACACTGAAGCTTTCTTT. Protein product: CASSQVTANTEAFF.

This clone was counted only a few times. The chain carries TRBV23-1 and TRBJ1-2; D is perhaps TRBD1 (5 bases). TRBV23-1 is given ORF status, its function remaining uncertain. CDR3 length: 15 amino acids. V was clipped by 0 bases and J by 4 bases, with 12 bases between them. The CDR3 is CASSQSRPGIYGYTF. Here the CDR3 DNA reads TGCGCCAGCAGTCAATCACGGCCAGGGATCTATGGCTACACCTTC.

CDR3 coding DNA: TGTGCCAGCAGCTTACAGAGCGGGGGGACCACAGATACGCAGTATTTT. It encodes CASSLQSGGTTDTQYF. The chain links TRBV11-2 to TRBJ2-3, with 9 bases lining up with TRBD2. CDR3 length: 16 residues. Germline V gene lookup returns CDR1 SGHAT and CDR2 FQNNGV. The junction had 5 bases not matched to a gene; V was cut back by 2 bases and J by 2 bases.